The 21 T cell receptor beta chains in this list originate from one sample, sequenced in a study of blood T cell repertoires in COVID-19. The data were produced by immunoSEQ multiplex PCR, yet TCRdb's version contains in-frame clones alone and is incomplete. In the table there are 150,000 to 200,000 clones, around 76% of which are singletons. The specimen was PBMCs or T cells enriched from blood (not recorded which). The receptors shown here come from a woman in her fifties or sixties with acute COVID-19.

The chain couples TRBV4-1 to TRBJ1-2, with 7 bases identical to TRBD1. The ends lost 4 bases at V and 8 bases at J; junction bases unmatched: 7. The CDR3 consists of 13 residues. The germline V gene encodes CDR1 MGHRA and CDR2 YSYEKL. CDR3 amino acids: CASSRGQAGGYTF. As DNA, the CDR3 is TGCGCCAGCAGCCGAGGACAGGCTGGCGGCTACACCTTC.

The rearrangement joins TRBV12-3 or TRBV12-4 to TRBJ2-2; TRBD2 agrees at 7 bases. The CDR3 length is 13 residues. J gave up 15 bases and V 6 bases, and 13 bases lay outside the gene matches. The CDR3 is CASSGGSIAGVFF. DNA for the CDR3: TGTGCCAGCAGCGGGGGATCGATCGCGGGGGTGTTTTTT.

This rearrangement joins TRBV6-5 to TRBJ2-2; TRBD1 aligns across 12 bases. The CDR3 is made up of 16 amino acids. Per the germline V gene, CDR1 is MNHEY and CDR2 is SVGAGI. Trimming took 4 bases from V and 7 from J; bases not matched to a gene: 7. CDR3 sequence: CASSSPGQGAHGELFF. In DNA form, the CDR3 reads TGTGCCAGCAGTTCGCCGGGACAGGGGGCTCACGGGGAGCTGTTTTTT.

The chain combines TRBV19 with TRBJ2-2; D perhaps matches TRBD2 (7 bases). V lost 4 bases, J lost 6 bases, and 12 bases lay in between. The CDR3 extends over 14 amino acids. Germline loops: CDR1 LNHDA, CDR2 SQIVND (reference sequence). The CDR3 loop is CASSTQGGSGELFF. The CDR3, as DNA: TGTGCCAGTAGTACACAGGGAGGGTCCGGGGAGCTGTTTTTT.

The CDR3 DNA reads TGCAGTGCTAGTCCCCCCGGGACACCGAATCAGCCCCAGCATTTT. Encoded protein: CSASPPGTPNQPQHF. The V call is TRBV20-1, the J call TRBJ1-5, with a weak D call TRBD1 (6 bases). CDR3 length: 15 residues. Trimming left V 3 bases short and J 4 bases short, with 16 bases between. CDR1 is DFQATT, CDR2 SNEGSKA, per germline (reference sequence).

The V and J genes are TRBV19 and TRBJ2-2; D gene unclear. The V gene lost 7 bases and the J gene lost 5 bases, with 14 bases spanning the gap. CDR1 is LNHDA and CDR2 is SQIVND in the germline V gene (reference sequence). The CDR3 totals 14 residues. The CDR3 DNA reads TGTGCCAGTATTAGCCGTTCTGGAACCGGGGAGCTGTTTTTT. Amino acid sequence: CASISRSGTGELFF. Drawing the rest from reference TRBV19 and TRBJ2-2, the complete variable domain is DGGITQSPKYLFRKEGQNVTLSCEQNLNHDAMYWYRQDPGQGLRLIYYSQIVNDFQKGDIAEGYSVSREKKESFPLTVTSAQKNPTAFYLCASISRSGTGELFFGEGSRLTVL.

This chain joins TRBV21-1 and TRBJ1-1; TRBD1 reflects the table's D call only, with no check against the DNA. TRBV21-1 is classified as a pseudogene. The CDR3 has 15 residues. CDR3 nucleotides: TGTGCCAGCAGCAAATCCACAGGGGCGAACACTGAAGCTTTCTTT. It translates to CASSKSTGANTEAFF.

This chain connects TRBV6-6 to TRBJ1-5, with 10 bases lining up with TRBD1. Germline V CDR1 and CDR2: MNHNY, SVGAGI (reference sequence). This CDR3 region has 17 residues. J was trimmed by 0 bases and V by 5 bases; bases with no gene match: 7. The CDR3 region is CASSPRDRGNSNQPQHF. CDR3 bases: TGTGCCAGCAGTCCCCGGGACAGGGGAAATAGCAATCAGCCCCAGCATTTT.

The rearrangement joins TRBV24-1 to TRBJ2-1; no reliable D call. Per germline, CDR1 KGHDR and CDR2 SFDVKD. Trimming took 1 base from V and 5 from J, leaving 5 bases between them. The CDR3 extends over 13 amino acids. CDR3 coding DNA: TGTGCCACCAGTGATTTACACAACAATGAGCAGTTCTTC. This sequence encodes CATSDLHNNEQFF.

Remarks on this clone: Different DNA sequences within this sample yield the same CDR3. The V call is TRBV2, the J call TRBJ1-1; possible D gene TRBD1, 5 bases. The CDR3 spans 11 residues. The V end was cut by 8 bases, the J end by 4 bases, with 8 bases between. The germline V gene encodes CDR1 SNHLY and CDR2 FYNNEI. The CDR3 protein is CASLGGTEAFF. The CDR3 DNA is TGTGCCAGCCTGGGGGGCACTGAAGCTTTCTTT.

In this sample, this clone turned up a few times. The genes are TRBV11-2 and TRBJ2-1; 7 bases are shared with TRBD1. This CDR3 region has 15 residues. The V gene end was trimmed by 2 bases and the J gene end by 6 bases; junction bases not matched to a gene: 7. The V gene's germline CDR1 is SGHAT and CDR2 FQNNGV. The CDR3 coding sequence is TGTGCCAGCAGCTTAAGGCGGGCAGGGGGCAATGAGCAGTTCTTC. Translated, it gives CASSLRRAGGNEQFF.

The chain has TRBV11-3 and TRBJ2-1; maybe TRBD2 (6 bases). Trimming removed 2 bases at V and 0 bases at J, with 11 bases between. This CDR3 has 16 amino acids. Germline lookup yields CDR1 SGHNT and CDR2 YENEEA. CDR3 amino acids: CASSLHSGSSYNEQFF. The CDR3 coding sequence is TGTGCCAGCAGCTTACACTCCGGGAGCTCCTACAATGAGCAGTTCTTC.

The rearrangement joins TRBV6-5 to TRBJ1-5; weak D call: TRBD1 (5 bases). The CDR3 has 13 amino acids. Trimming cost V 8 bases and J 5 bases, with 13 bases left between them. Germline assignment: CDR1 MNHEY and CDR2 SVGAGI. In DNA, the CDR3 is TGTGCCAGCGGAAGGAGGGGAGATCAGCCCCAGCATTTT. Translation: CASGRRGDQPQHF.

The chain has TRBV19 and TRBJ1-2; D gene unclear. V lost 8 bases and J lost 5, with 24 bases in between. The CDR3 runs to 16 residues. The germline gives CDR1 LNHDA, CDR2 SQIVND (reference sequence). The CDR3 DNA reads TGTGCCAGTGTGAGTGGAGGACCGACGAACTTTTATGGCTACACCTTC. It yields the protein CASVSGGPTNFYGYTF.

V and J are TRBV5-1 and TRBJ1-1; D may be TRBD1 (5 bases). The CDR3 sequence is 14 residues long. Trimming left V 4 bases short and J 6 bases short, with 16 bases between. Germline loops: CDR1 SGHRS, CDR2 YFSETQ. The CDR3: CASSPGTSGPEAFF. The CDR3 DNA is TGCGCCAGCAGCCCTGGGACTTCAGGCCCTGAAGCTTTCTTT.

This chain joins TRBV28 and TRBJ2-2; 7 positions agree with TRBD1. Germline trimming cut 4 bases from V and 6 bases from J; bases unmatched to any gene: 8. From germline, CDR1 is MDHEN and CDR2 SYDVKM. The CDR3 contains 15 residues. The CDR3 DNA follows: TGTGCCAGCAGTTCCGGACAGGTCGGGGCCGGGGAGCTGTTTTTT. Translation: CASSSGQVGAGELFF.

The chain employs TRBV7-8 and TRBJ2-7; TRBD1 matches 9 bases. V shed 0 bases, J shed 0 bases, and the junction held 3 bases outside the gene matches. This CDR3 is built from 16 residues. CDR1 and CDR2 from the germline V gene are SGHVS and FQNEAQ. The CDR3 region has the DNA TGTGCCAGCAGCTTAGCCGGGACAGGGACCTCCTACGAGCAGTACGTC. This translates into CASSLAGTGTSYEQYV.

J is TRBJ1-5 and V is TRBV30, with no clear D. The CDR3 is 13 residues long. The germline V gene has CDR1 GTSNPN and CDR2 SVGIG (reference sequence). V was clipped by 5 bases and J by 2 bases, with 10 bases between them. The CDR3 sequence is CAWAGNGNQPQHF. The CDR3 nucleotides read TGTGCCTGGGCGGGGAATGGCAATCAGCCCCAGCATTTT.

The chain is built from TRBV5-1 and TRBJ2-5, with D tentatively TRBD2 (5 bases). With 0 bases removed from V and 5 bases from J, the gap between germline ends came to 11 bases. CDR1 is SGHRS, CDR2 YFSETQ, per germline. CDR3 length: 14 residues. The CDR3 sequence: CASSLGTGVETQYF. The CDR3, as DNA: TGCGCCAGCAGCTTGGGTACCGGGGTTGAGACCCAGTACTTC.

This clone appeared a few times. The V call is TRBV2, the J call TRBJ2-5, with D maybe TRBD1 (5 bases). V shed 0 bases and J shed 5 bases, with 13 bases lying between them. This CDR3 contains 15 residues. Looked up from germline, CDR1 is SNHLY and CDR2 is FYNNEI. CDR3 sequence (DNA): TGTGCCAGCAGTGAAGCGTTAGGGGCAGCGGAGACCCAGTACTTC. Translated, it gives CASSEALGAAETQYF.

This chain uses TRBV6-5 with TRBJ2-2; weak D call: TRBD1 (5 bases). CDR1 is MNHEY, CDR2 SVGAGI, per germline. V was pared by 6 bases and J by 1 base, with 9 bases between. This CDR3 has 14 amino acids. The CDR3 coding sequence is TGTGCCAGCAGCCTCAGGGTGAACACCGGGGAGCTGTTTTTT. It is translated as CASSLRVNTGELFF.